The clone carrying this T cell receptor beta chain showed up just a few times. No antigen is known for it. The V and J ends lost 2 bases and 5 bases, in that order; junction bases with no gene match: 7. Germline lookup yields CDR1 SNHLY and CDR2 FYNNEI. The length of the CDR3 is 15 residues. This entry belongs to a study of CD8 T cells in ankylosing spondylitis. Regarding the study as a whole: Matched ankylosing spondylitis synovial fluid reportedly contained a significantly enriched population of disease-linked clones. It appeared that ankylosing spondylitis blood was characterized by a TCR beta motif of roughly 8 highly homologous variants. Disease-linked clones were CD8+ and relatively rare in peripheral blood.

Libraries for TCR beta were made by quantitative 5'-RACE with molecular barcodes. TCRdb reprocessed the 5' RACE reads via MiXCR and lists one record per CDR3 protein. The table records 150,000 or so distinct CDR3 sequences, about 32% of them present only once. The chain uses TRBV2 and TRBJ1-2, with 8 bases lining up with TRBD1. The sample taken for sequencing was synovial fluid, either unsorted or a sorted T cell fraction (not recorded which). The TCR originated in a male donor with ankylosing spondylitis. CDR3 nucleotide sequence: TGTGCCAGCAGTGAACCATCGACAGGGGAATATGGCTACACCTTC. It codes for CASSEPSTGEYGYTF.